This is a list of T cell receptor beta chains from one sample in a study of regulatory T cells in long-lasting Graves disease. TCRdb reanalysed the multiplex PCR reads using MiXCR and keeps one entry per CDR3 protein. Altogether approximately 230,000 distinct CDR3 sequences are present, around 17% being singletons, with the ten largest covering 22%. The material sequenced was peripheral blood mononuclear cells (PBMCs), taken at new diagnosis, from a patient treated with antithyroid drugs. Receptor source: a female donor with Graves disease. Each CDR3 is given with its conserved first and last residue. D genes are given only for firm matches. The listing skips clone size in some rows; elsewhere it reads once, few, many or a size class.

J gene,V gene,clone size,D gene,CDR3 DNA,CDR3 protein
TRBJ2-5,TRBV10-3,.,TRBD2,TGTGCCATCAGTGAAGGGGATAGCGGGAGGGAGACCCAGTACTTC,CAISEGDSGRETQYF
TRBJ1-6,TRBV9,many,.,TGTGCCAGCAGCGTGACCGACAGCCCGAATTCACCCCTCCACTTT,CASSVTDSPNSPLHF
TRBJ2-1,TRBV7-2,.,.,TGTGCCAGCAGGGACCCGAGCTCCTACAATGAGCAGTTCTTC,CASRDPSSYNEQFF
TRBJ2-5,TRBV10-3,.,TRBD2,TGTGCCATCAGCGGTAGCGGGGACCAAGAGACCCAGTACTTC,CAISGSGDQETQYF
TRBJ2-7,TRBV12-3/TRBV12-4,many,.,TGTGCCAGCACTTGGCACCACAGATCCTACGAGCAGTACTTC,CASTWHHRSYEQYF
TRBJ1-2,TRBV4-1,many,.,TGCGCCAGCAGCCCAGACCTTAGACGGGGGAACTATGGCTACACCTTC,CASSPDLRRGNYGYTF
TRBJ2-1,TRBV7-9,.,TRBD2,TGTGCCAGCAGCTTTGGACTAGCGGGAATCTTGGATGAGCAGTTCTTC,CASSFGLAGILDEQFF
TRBJ1-2,TRBV6-1,many,.,TGTGCCAGCAGTGAAGGGGGGACGGCGAAGTCCCACTATGGCTACACCTTC,CASSEGGTAKSHYGYTF
TRBJ1-5,TRBV19,many,.,TGTGCCACCAAAGCCTTGGGGGACAGCAATCAGCCCCAGCATTTT,CATKALGDSNQPQHF
TRBJ2-5,TRBV7-2,many,.,TGTGCCAGCAGCTTAGCCCCCCACCAAGAGACCCAGTACTTC,CASSLAPHQETQYF
TRBJ2-7,TRBV9,many,.,TGTGCCAGCTCCAGGACAGATTCCTCCTACGAGCAGTACTTC,CASSRTDSSYEQYF
TRBJ1-3,TRBV7-8,many,TRBD1,TGTGCCAGCAGCTTAGGGCCACAGGGGTCCGGAAACACCATATATTTT,CASSLGPQGSGNTIYF
TRBJ1-2,TRBV28,many,.,TGTGCCAGCAGTTACTCCGGGCCCCCGAGCTACACCTTC,CASSYSGPPSYTF
TRBJ2-7,TRBV2,many,.,TGTGCCAGCAGTGGGGCCCTGGGGTACTACGAGCAGTACTTC,CASSGALGYYEQYF
TRBJ1-3,TRBV6-1,many,.,TGTGCCAGCGGATTACTGCGCTCTGGAAACACCATATATTTT,CASGLLRSGNTIYF
TRBJ2-5,TRBV28,many,TRBD1,TGTGCCAGCAGCTCCCTGGGACAGGGTTTATCATTCCAAGAGACCCAGTACTTC,CASSSLGQGLSFQETQYF
TRBJ2-2,TRBV20-1,.,.,TGCAGTGCAGCGGACCTTCCCAACAGGCCCACCGGGGAGCTGTTTTTT,CSAADLPNRPTGELFF
TRBJ2-3,TRBV12-3/TRBV12-4,many,.,TGTGCCAGCAGTCCAAGAACAGATACGCAGTATTTT,CASSPRTDTQYF
TRBJ2-1,TRBV10-3,many,TRBD2,TGTGCCATCACCCCCGCTTTCGGGAGGCGTTATGAGCAGTTCTTC,CAITPAFGRRYEQFF
TRBJ1-5,TRBV6-2/TRBV6-3,many,.,TGTGCCAGCAGTTACGGCAGGGCTGGGTGGCAGCCCCAGCATTTT,CASSYGRAGWQPQHF
TRBJ2-5,TRBV29-1,once,TRBD2,TGCAGCGCCGTTCTAGCGGGGGGCGCGGGGGAGACCCAGTACTTC,CSAVLAGGAGETQYF
TRBJ2-6,TRBV6-1,many,.,TGTGCCAGCGGGGAATCTGGGGCCAACGTCCTGACTTTC,CASGESGANVLTF
TRBJ1-2,TRBV7-8,few,.,TGTGCCAGCAGCTTAGCGCACCTCGAGGACTACACCTTC,CASSLAHLEDYTF
TRBJ2-7,TRBV7-9,many,.,TGTGCCAGCAGCTTTGGGACCTACGAGCAGTACTTC,CASSFGTYEQYF
TRBJ1-2,TRBV24-1,many,TRBD1,TGTGCCACCAGTGATCCCTCTGACAGGGGTGTTGGGGGCTACACCTTC,CATSDPSDRGVGGYTF
TRBJ2-6,TRBV19,many,.,TGTGCCAGTAGTACCCGGGGTGGGTCTGGGGCCAACGTCCTGACTTTC,CASSTRGGSGANVLTF
TRBJ2-7,TRBV9,.,TRBD2,TGTGCCAGCAGCGTAGAGGGGACTAGCGGGCAATCCTACGAGCAGTACTTC,CASSVEGTSGQSYEQYF
TRBJ2-5,TRBV30,many,.,TGTGCCTGGAGGATAGGGGATGGGACCCAGTACTTC,CAWRIGDGTQYF
TRBJ2-5,TRBV27,many,TRBD2,TGTGCCAGCAGTCTGACTAGCGGGAGTGTAGAGACCCAGTACTTC,CASSLTSGSVETQYF
TRBJ1-3,TRBV25-1,many,.,TGTGCCAGCAGTGAAAGGTACAGCTCTGGAAACACCATATATTTT,CASSERYSSGNTIYF
TRBJ2-7,TRBV4-1,few,.,TGCGCCAGCAGCCAAGGGGAACTGTTACTCACGAAGCAGTACTTC,CASSQGELLLTKQYF
TRBJ1-1,TRBV7-6,many,.,TGTGCCAGCAGCTTAGTTAGCGAGATTGGCACTGAAGCTTTCTTT,CASSLVSEIGTEAFF
TRBJ2-3,TRBV2,once,TRBD2,TGTGCCAGCAATGTAGCGGGAGCGGATACGCAGTATTTT,CASNVAGADTQYF
TRBJ2-3,TRBV6-4,once,.,TGTGCCAGCAGTGAGGCTAGCCACACAGATACGCAGTATTTT,CASSEASHTDTQYF
TRBJ1-5,TRBV6-1,many,.,TGTGCCAGCAGGGGACTGAGCAATCAGCCCCAGCATTTT,CASRGLSNQPQHF
TRBJ2-3,TRBV7-7,many,.,TGTGCTAGCAGTCCGGGGGCAGGTGCAGATACGCAGTATTTT,CASSPGAGADTQYF
TRBJ1-2,TRBV16,few,.,TGTGCCAGCAGCCAATCGTCACAGTATGGCTACACCTTC,CASSQSSQYGYTF
TRBJ2-7,TRBV28,.,TRBD2,TGTGCCAGCAGTTCGACGGGACTAGCGGGAGGGCCCTGGGGCGAGCAGTACTTC,CASSSTGLAGGPWGEQYF
TRBJ2-5,TRBV5-4,many,.,TGTGCCAGCAGCCACTACACGGGGACGCGTAGGGAGACCCAGTACTTC,CASSHYTGTRRETQYF
TRBJ1-2,TRBV6-1,many,.,TGTGCCAGCAGTGAAGTGTACACGGGGCCCATCTATGGCTACACCTTC,CASSEVYTGPIYGYTF
TRBJ2-7,TRBV12-3/TRBV12-4,.,.,TGTGCCAGCAGTCACGGGACACAAGTTTACGAGCAGTACTTC,CASSHGTQVYEQYF